The clone carrying this T cell receptor beta chain has just a few counts. Its antigen remains unknown. The data stem from a study of PD-1 blockade in classical Hodgkin lymphoma. At the level of the study: It was nivolumab at 3 mg/kg, given intravenously every 2 weeks, that patients received.

Sequencing was performed with immunoSEQ multiplex PCR; in TCRdb, only in-frame clones are kept and a portion is missing. The table includes around 46,000 clones, around three quarters detected once. V was cut by 7 bases and J by 10 bases, with 16 bases left in between. The V gene's germline CDR1 is MNHEY and CDR2 SVGAGI. CDR3 size: 12 residues. Regarding the study as a whole: By C4D1, CD4+ diversity increased significantly, especially in complete responders.

Brentuximab vedotin exposure varied among the patients, all of whom had relapsed after autologous stem cell transplantation. Progressive disease, partial response or complete response was each patient's best response. The clonotype was recovered from a human donor with classical Hodgkin lymphoma. The sample in question was peripheral blood mononuclear cells (PBMCs), obtained before the second cycle of nivolumab. The genes are TRBV6-5 and TRBJ1-1; D is perhaps TRBD1 (5 bases). The CDR3 spells CASKETLGTAFF. Here the CDR3 DNA reads TGTGCCAGCAAAGAGACACTCGGGACAGCTTTCTTT.